The 26 T cell receptor beta chains presented below share a single source sample, sequenced in a study of CD8 T cells in ankylosing spondylitis. TCRdb called the 5' RACE reads again in MiXCR, with one record for every CDR3 protein. The sample carries fewer than 200,000 distinct CDR3 sequences, about 20% recorded once. Sequences were obtained from blood, either unsorted or a sorted T cell fraction (not recorded which). These receptors all come from a male donor aged 5 to 30 with ankylosing spondylitis or in good health (not recorded which).

This clonotype was counted many times. This chain uses TRBV20-1 with TRBJ1-4; tentatively, D is TRBD1 (5 bases). Between the trimmed V and J ends, which lost 3 bases and 0 bases, there was a span of 5 bases. The CDR3 is made up of 13 amino acids. From germline, CDR1 is DFQATT and CDR2 SNEGSKA (reference sequence). For the CDR3, the DNA is TGCAGTGCTAGGACAGCAACTAATGAAAAACTGTTTTTT. It yields the protein CSARTATNEKLFF.

This chain connects TRBV7-9 to TRBJ2-2; unclear D gene. The CDR3 has 16 amino acids. Germline assignment: CDR1 SEHNR and CDR2 FQNEAQ (reference sequence). The CDR3 DNA is TGTGATAGCATTTTAGGTCACACCCCCCGGACCGGGGAGCTGTTTTTT. Translating it yields CDSILGHTPRTGELFF. The full variable domain, completed using reference TRBV7-9 and TRBJ2-2, is DTGVSQNPRHKITKRGQNVTFRCDPISEHNRLYWYRQTLGQGPEFLTYFQNEAQLEKSRLLSDRFSAERPKGSFSTLEIQRTEQGDSAMYLCDSILGHTPRTGELFFGEGSRLTVL.

This clonotype appeared many times. The J gene is TRBJ2-3, the V gene TRBV10-1, with TRBD2 identical over 9 bases. With V trimmed by 0 bases and J by 6 bases, 10 bases remained unmatched. Germline CDR1 reads WNHNN; CDR2 reads SYGVQD (reference sequence). The CDR3 is 17 amino acids. Here the CDR3 DNA reads TGCGCCAGCAGTGAGTCGATCTCGGCGGGAGGGCTGGATACGCAGTATTTT. It encodes CASSESISAGGLDTQYF.

This clonotype was counted ten times or more. The chain has TRBV28 and TRBJ2-3, with a tentative D call TRBD1 (6 bases). CDR3 length equals 14 residues. Germline V gene data show CDR1 as MDHEN and CDR2 as SYDVKM. Deletions cut 2 bases from V and 0 bases from J, with 6 bases between. The CDR3, as DNA: TGTGCCAGCAGTTTAACAGGGAGCACAGATACGCAGTATTTT. Its translation: CASSLTGSTDTQYF.

There are many counts of this clonotype. The J gene is TRBJ2-3, the V gene TRBV3-1; TRBD1 matches at 8 bases. The CDR3 extends over 17 amino acids. The V segment lost 0 bases and the J segment 3 bases; nucleotides outside the gene matches: 8. CDR1 is LGHDT and CDR2 is YNNKEL in the germline V gene (reference sequence). This CDR3 is CASSQDSDRVWTDTQYF. The CDR3 nucleotides are TGTGCCAGCAGCCAAGATTCGGACAGGGTTTGGACAGATACGCAGTATTTT.

This clonotype has a count of ten or more. CDR3 loop: CASSITSTGNTEAFF. The DNA of the CDR3 is TGTGCCAGTAGTATAACCTCCACAGGGAACACTGAAGCTTTCTTT. V usage is TRBV19 and J usage is TRBJ1-1; D possibly corresponds to TRBD1 (5 bases). Trimming cost V 2 bases and J 1 base, with 11 bases left between them. This CDR3 spans 15 amino acids. Germline CDR1 LNHDA, CDR2 SQIVND (reference sequence).

This clonotype showed up many times. J is TRBJ1-5 and V is TRBV5-1; 8 nucleotides line up with TRBD1. The ends lost 4 bases at V and 6 bases at J; junction bases unmatched: 9. The CDR3 is made up of 15 amino acids. Germline V gives CDR1 SGHRS, CDR2 YFSETQ. The CDR3 bases are TGCGCCAGCAGCCATGACGGACAGGGAGGTCAGCCCCAGCATTTT. Translation gives CASSHDGQGGQPQHF.

This clonotype showed up many times. CDR3 coding DNA: TGCGCCAGCAGCTTGTCCAGTACGGGACAGGGAAAAGGCGGCTACACCTTC. This gives the protein CASSLSSTGQGKGGYTF. The chain employs TRBV5-1 and TRBJ1-2, with 9 positions matching TRBD1. CDR1 SGHRS and CDR2 YFSETQ come from the germline V gene. After removal of 1 base from V and 8 bases from J, the junction contained 15 bases not matched to a gene. The CDR3 has 17 amino acids.

The chain couples TRBV20-1 to TRBJ2-3, with a tentative D call TRBD2 (5 bases). This CDR3 region has 12 residues. V lost 8 bases, J lost 4 bases, and 13 bases lay in between. Germline V lookup: CDR1 DFQATT, CDR2 SNEGSKA (reference sequence). The CDR3 DNA follows: TGCAGTCCCCACTCGAGGGCAGATACGCAGTATTTT. Protein sequence: CSPHSRADTQYF.

This clonotype has at least ten counts. This chain links TRBV29-1 with TRBJ1-4; D is ambiguous. Germline CDR1 reads SQVTM; CDR2 reads ANQGSEA. The CDR3 length is 14 residues. Trimming left V 3 bases short and J 4 bases short, with 12 bases between. CDR3 protein: CSVDSGEGNEKLFF. The CDR3 nucleotides are TGCAGCGTTGACTCCGGGGAGGGTAATGAAAAACTGTTTTTT.

In its sample, this clonotype was seen many times. CDR3 nucleotides: TGTGCCATCAGCCGGGACAGGGATGGAGGCTACACCTTC. Translation: CAISRDRDGGYTF. The chain carries TRBV10-3 and TRBJ1-2; 9 bases are a match to TRBD1. Per germline, CDR1 ENHRY and CDR2 SYGVKD. Germline trimming cut 6 bases from V and 8 bases from J; bases unmatched to any gene: 7. CDR3 size: 13 residues.

The genes are TRBV20-1 and TRBJ2-1; 7 bases are shared with TRBD2. With 0 bases clipped from V and 8 bases from J, the junction kept 7 bases outside the gene matches. CDR3 length: 14 residues. Per germline, CDR1 DFQATT and CDR2 SNEGSKA (reference sequence). The DNA of the CDR3 is TGCAGTGCTAGAGATGCGAGGGAGGGGTATGAGCAGTTCTTC. Translating it yields CSARDAREGYEQFF.

The chain uses TRBV6-5 and TRBJ2-1; maybe TRBD2 (6 bases). Trimming cost V 7 bases and J 3 bases, with 19 bases left between them. CDR1 and CDR2 from the germline V gene are MNHEY and SVGAGI. CDR3 length: 16 amino acids. The CDR3 here is CASTHFGISGYNEQFF. In DNA, the CDR3 is TGTGCCAGCACCCATTTTGGTATTAGCGGCTACAATGAGCAGTTCTTC.

V usage is TRBV2 and J usage is TRBJ2-3; no definite D call. Trimming took off 9 bases at V and 5 bases at J, with 6 bases between the two ends. CDR3 size: 10 residues. CDR1 and CDR2 (germline): SNHLY, FYNNEI. The CDR3 nucleotides are TGTGCCAGTTACCAAGATACGCAGTATTTT. Amino acid sequence: CASYQDTQYF.

This clonotype was observed many times. The chain is built from TRBV6-6 and TRBJ2-2, with D possibly being TRBD2 (5 bases). CDR1 is MNHNY, CDR2 SVGAGI, per germline (reference sequence). V lost 6 bases and J lost 4, with 27 bases in between. The CDR3 consists of 19 residues. The CDR3 is CASSSDSRLFPGSTGELFF. CDR3 DNA: TGTGCCAGCAGCTCCGACTCCCGACTTTTTCCGGGGAGCACCGGGGAGCTGTTTTTT.

This clonotype was counted ten times or more. This rearrangement joins TRBV20-1 to TRBJ1-1, with D unclear. Between the trimmed V and J ends, which lost 5 bases and 1 base, there was a span of 14 bases. This CDR3 has 14 amino acids. In germline, CDR1 is DFQATT, CDR2 SNEGSKA (reference sequence). CDR3 loop: CSAPYRRTNTEAFF. CDR3 coding DNA: TGCAGTGCTCCGTATCGACGGACGAACACTGAAGCTTTCTTT.

This clonotype appeared many times. The V gene is TRBV7-2, the J gene TRBJ2-5; TRBD2 aligns across 7 bases. The CDR3 extends over 17 amino acids. V gave up 5 bases and J gave up 5 bases; unmatched junction bases: 17. The germline gives CDR1 SGHTA, CDR2 FQGNSA. The CDR3 coding sequence is TGTGCCAGCAGCCCCGTAGTAATCGGGGAGGGTCCCGAGACCCAGTACTTC. Translated, it gives CASSPVVIGEGPETQYF.

Ten or more counts support this clonotype. This chain joins TRBV5-1 and TRBJ2-2; the match to TRBD2 covers 8 bases. CDR1 and CDR2 (germline): SGHRS, YFSETQ. This CDR3 region has 14 residues. V was pared by 5 bases and J by 6 bases, with 6 bases of the junction left unmatched. For the CDR3, the DNA is TGCGCCAGCAGTCGTAGCGGGATCGCCGGGGAGCTGTTTTTT. Its protein is CASSRSGIAGELFF.

At least ten counts were recorded for this clonotype. The chain combines TRBV29-1 with TRBJ2-2; D could derive from TRBD1 or TRBD2 (5 bases each). The CDR3 is made up of 13 amino acids. Germline assignment: CDR1 SQVTM and CDR2 ANQGSEA. Trimming removed 7 bases from V and 4 bases from J, with 13 bases in between. The CDR3 nucleotides are TGCAGCGCCACAAGGGGACCCACCGGGGAGCTGTTTTTT. Translation gives CSATRGPTGELFF.

The chain employs TRBV6-5 and TRBJ1-2; D call uncertain. The CDR3 consists of 16 residues. The germline V gene encodes CDR1 MNHEY and CDR2 SVGAGI. Trimming stripped 0 bases from V and 0 bases from J, with 11 bases between. CDR3 loop: CASSYSERRANYGYTF. The CDR3 DNA is TGTGCCAGCAGTTACTCCGAGAGGCGTGCTAACTATGGCTACACCTTC.

V usage is TRBV7-6 and J usage is TRBJ1-6; 7 bases line up with TRBD1. J was trimmed by 9 bases and V by 1 base; bases with no gene match: 15. There are 18 residues in the CDR3. Germline values: CDR1 SGHVS, CDR2 FNYEAQ. The CDR3 DNA is TGTGCCAGCAGCTTAGGGGCCACCACGACAGGGAGATCTTCACCCCTCCACTTT. As protein: CASSLGATTTGRSSPLHF.

This rearrangement joins TRBV27 to TRBJ2-3; no clear D gene. The V end lost 5 bases, the J end lost 0 bases, and 15 bases lay between the germline ends. CDR1 and CDR2 (germline): MNHEY, SMNVEV (reference sequence). The CDR3 covers 16 residues. The CDR3 protein is CASSPDQRASTDTQYF. The CDR3 DNA sequence: TGTGCCAGCAGTCCGGACCAACGTGCTAGCACAGATACGCAGTATTTT.

This clonotype was picked up many times. The chain carries TRBV29-1 and TRBJ2-4, with D perhaps TRBD1 (5 bases). The CDR3 spans 14 residues. Germline V lookup: CDR1 SQVTM, CDR2 ANQGSEA. Trimming cost V 4 bases and J 3 bases, with 13 bases left between them. The CDR3 here is CSVGGRVDKNIQYF. The CDR3 DNA is TGCAGCGTTGGGGGCAGGGTCGACAAAAACATTCAGTACTTC.

The V gene is TRBV29-1, the J gene TRBJ2-7; the match to TRBD1 covers 9 bases. The CDR3 length is 14 residues. Trimming removed 4 bases from V and 1 base from J; junction bases left unmatched: 5. CDR1 is SQVTM and CDR2 is ANQGSEA in the germline V gene. The CDR3 sequence: CSVGRTGVSYEQYF. In nucleotides, the CDR3 is TGCAGCGTTGGGAGGACAGGGGTATCCTACGAGCAGTACTTC.

The gene calls are TRBV15 and TRBJ2-1; 13 bases are shared with TRBD2. The CDR3 is 17 amino acids. J gave up 5 bases and V 0 bases, and 4 bases lay outside the gene matches. Germline-derived CDR1 and CDR2 are LNHNV and YYDKDF (reference sequence). The CDR3 DNA sequence: TGTGCCACCAGCAGAGATCCCGGGACTAGCGGGGACAATGAGCAGTTCTTC. Translating it yields CATSRDPGTSGDNEQFF.

The V gene is TRBV9, the J gene TRBJ2-3; D gene ambiguous. Deletions cut 0 bases from V and 5 bases from J, with 10 bases between. CDR3 length equals 14 residues. Germline V gene sequence: CDR1 SGDLS, CDR2 YYNGEE. The CDR3 bases are TGTGCCAGCAGCGTAGCGGCTACACAAGATACGCAGTATTTT. Encoded protein: CASSVAATQDTQYF.